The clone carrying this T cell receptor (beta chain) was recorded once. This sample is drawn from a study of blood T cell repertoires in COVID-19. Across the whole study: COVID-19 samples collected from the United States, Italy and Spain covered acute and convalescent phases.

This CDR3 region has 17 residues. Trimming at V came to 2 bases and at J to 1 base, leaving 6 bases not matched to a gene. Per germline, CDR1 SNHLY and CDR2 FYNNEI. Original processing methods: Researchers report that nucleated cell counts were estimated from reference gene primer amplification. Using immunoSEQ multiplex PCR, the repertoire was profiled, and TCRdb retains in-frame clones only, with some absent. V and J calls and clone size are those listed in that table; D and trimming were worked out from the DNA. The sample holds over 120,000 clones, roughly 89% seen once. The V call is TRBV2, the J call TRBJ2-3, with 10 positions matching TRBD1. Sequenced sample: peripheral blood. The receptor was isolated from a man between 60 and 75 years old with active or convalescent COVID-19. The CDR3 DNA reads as TGTGCCAGCAGTGAAACAGGGACAGGGGTGGGCACAGATACGCAGTATTTT. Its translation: CASSETGTGVGTDTQYF.